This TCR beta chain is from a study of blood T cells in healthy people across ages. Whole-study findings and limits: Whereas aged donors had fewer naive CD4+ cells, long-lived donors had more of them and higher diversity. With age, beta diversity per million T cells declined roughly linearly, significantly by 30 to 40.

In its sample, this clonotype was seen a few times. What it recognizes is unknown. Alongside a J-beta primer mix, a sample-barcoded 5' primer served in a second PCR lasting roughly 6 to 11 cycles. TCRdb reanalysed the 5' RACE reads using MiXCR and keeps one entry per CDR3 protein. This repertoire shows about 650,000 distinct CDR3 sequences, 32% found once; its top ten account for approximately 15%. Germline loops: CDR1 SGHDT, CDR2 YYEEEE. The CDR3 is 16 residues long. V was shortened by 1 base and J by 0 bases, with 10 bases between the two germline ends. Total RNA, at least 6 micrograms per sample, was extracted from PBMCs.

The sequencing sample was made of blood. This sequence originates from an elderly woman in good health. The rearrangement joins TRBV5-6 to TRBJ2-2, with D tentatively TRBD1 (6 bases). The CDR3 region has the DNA TGTGCCAGCAGCTTGCTTGACAGGCCGAACACCGGGGAGCTGTTTTTT. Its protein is CASSLLDRPNTGELFF. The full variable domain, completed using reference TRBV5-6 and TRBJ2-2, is DAGVTQSPTHLIKTRGQQVTLRCSPKSGHDTVSWYQQALGQGPQFIFQYYEEEERQRGNFPDRFSGHQFPNYSSELNVNALLLGDSALYLCASSLLDRPNTGELFFGEGSRLTVL.